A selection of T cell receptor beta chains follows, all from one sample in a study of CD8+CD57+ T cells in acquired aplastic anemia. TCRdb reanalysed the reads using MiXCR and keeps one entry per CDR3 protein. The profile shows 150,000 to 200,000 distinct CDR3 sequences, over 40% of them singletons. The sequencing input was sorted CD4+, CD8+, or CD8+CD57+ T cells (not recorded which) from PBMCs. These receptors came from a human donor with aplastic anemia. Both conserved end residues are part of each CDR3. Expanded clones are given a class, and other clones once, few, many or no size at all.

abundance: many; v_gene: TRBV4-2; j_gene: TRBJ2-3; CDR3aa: CASSLSRGLGTDTQYF
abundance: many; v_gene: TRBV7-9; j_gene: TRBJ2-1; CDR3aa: CASSPGASGRVGNEQFF
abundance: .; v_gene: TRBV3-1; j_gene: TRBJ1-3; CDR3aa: CASSQEGFGNTMYF
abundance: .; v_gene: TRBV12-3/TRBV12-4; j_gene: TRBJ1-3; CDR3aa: CASSHSGGNTIYF
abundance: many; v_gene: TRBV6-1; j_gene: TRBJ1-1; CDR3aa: CATALSRITEAFF
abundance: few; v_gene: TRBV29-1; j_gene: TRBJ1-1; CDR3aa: CSVARTEEAFF
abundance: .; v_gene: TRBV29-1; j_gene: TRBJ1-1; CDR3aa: CSATMARGKAFF
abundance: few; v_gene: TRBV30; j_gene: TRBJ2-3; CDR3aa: CAWSGTSRTYTQYF
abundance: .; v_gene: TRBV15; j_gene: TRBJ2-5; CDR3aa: CATSGLTGGETQYF
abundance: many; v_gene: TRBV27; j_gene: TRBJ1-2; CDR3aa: CASSFVPLGGPYGYTF
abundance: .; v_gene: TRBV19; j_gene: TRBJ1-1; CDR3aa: CASSTGAGTWAFF
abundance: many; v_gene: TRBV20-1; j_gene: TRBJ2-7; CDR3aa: CSARVGSYEQYF
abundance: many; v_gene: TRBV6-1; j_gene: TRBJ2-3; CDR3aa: CASSEVSLSTDTQYF
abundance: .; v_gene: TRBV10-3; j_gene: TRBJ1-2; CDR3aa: CAISESRGQGNYGYTF
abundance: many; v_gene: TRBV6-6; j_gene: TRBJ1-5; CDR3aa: CASSYSLGRNQPQHF
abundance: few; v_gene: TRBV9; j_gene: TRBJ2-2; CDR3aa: CASSPGGGGLQGELFF
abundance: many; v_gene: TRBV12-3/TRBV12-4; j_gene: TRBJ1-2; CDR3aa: CASSKTPGTDGYTF
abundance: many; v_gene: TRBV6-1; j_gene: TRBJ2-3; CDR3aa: CASSLQGSTDTQYF
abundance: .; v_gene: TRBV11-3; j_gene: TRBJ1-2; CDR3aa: CASSLGYRGGGYTF
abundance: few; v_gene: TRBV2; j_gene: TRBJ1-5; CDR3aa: CASTRTGNNQPQHF
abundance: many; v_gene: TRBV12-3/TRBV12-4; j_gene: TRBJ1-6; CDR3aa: CASRGQLNSPLHF
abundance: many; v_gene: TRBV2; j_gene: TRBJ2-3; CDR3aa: CASSEGLAGGRSTDTQYF
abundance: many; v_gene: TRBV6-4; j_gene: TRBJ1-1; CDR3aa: CASRSQASTEAFF
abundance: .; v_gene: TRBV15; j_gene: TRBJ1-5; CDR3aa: CATSGGQGVQPQHF
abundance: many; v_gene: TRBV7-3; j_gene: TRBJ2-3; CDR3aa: CASSPFGTSSTDTQYF
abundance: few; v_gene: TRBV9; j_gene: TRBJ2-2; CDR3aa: CASTDGGELFF
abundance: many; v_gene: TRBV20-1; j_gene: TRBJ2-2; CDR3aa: CSARLASGRVAGELFF
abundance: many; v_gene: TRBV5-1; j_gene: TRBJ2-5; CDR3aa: CASSPQTGGQETQYF
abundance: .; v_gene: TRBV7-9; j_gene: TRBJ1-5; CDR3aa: CASSAGGDQPQHF
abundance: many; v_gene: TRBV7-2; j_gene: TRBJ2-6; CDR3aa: CASSPATGASGANVLTF
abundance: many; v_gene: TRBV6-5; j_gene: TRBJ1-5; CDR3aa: CASSSAGAGNQPQHF
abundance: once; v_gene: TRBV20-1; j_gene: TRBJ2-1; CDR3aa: CSARGERESDEQFF
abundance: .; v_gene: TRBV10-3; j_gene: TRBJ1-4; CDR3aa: CAISDGQATNEKLFF
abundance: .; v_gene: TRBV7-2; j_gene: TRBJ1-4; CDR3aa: CASSFLGGWNEKLFF
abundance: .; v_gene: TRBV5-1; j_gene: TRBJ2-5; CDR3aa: CASSLGQLAGGQEIQYF
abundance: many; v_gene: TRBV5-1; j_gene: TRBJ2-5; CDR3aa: CASSLVPGHQETQYF
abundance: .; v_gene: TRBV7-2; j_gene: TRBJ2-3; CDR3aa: CASGTYSTDTQYF
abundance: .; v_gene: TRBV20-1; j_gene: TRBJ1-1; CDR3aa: CSARQTGMNTEAFF
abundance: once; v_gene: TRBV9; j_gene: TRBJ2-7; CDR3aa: CASSVAGQGGDPRYEQYF
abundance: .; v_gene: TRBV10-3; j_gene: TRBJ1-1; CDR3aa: CAISARQDMRNTEAFF
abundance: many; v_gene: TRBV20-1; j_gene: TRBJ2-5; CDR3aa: CSARRTSGETQYF
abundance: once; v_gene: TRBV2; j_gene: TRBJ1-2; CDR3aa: CASSALQVNHGYTF
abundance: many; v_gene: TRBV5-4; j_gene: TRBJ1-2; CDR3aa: CASSYSMGGYTF
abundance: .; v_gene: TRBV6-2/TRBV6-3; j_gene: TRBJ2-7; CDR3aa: CASSYRESSYEQCF
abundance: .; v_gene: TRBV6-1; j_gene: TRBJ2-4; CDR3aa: CASTPPRGAKNVQYF
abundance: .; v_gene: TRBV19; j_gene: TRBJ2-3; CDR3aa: CASSIGDGGTDTQYF
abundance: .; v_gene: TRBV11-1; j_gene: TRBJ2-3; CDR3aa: CASSRGGAGGTDTQYF
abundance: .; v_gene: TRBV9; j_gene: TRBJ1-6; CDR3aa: CASSVEQANSPLHF